The table lists the clone carrying this TCR beta chain with many counts. Its antigen is as yet unknown. CDR1 is SEHNR, CDR2 FQNEAQ, per germline (reference sequence). The CDR3 extends over 16 amino acids. V lost 5 bases, J lost 4 bases, and 4 bases stayed unmatched. TCRdb re-called the 5' RACE reads with MiXCR, one entry per CDR3 protein. The repertoire holds about 39,000 distinct CDR3 sequences, with less than 9% as singletons. The data were taken from a study of neurological immune-mediated disorders. Sorted libraries were made with 900,000 to 1,000,000 CD4+ or CD8+ T cells. Study results and limitations: HTLV-1-associated myelopathy had the most TCR clonal expansion, whereas multiple sclerosis had the least (lower than in healthy controls).

This TCR was sampled from a man in his fifties in good health. This rearrangement joins TRBV7-9 to TRBJ2-3; 15 bases agree with TRBD2. The sample was CD4+ T cells from blood. As DNA, the CDR3 is TGTGCCAGCAGCGAAGGACTAGCGGGAGGGGCAGATACGCAGTATTTT. Translated: CASSEGLAGGADTQYF.